A selection of T cell receptor beta chains follows, all from one sample in a study of early T cells in non-severe SARS-CoV-2 infection. TCRdb independently ran MiXCR on the 5' RACE reads; one entry per CDR3 protein. This sample has tens of thousands of distinct CDR3 sequences, with less than 7% found just once. Specimen: whole blood, collected at baseline. These TCRs come from an adult who was a healthcare worker with PCR-confirmed SARS-CoV-2 infection or an uninfected control (not recorded which). Both conserved end residues are part of each CDR3. The order of the fields is V gene, D gene, clone size, J gene, CDR3 protein, CDR3 DNA. The D gene is left open where the match is weak. The size of a clone is reported for some rows only, either as once, few or many, or as a class for expanded clones.

TRBV7-2	-	many	TRBJ2-1	CASSLNPAGLTYNEQFF	TGTGCCAGCAGCTTAAACCCCGCAGGGTTGACCTACAATGAGCAGTTCTTC
TRBV12-3/TRBV12-4	-	-	TRBJ1-3	CASRGAENSGNTIYF	TGTGCCAGCAGGGGGGCGGAGAACTCTGGAAACACCATATATTTT
TRBV2	-	-	TRBJ1-1	CASSEGPARTEAFF	TGTGCCAGCAGTGAAGGGCCAGCTAGGACTGAAGCTTTCTTT
TRBV5-6	TRBD2	-	TRBJ2-7	CASSLPGTSRVKQYF	TGTGCCAGCAGCTTGCCCGGGACTAGTCGTGTCAAGCAGTACTTC
TRBV13	-	many	TRBJ2-1	CASSLTGGPGNEQFF	TGTGCCAGCAGCTTAACCGGGGGCCCCGGGAATGAGCAGTTCTTC
TRBV29-1	TRBD1	many	TRBJ1-3	CSAQQGRDTIYF	TGCAGCGCCCAACAGGGGCGGGACACCATATATTTT
TRBV10-2	-	many	TRBJ2-7	CASSELVGAGSSYEQYF	TGCGCCAGCAGTGAGTTGGTTGGAGCGGGTAGCTCCTACGAGCAGTACTTC
TRBV29-1	-	-	TRBJ2-3	CSVDDGTDTQYF	TGCAGCGTCGACGACGGCACAGATACGCAGTATTTT
TRBV28	-	many	TRBJ1-2	CASLANNYGYTF	TGTGCCAGCCTCGCCAATAACTATGGCTACACCTTC
TRBV7-8	-	-	TRBJ2-1	CASSLASVGGSHSYNEQFF	TGTGCCAGCAGCTTAGCGTCGGTTGGCGGGTCACACTCCTACAATGAGCAGTTCTTC
TRBV7-2	TRBD1	many	TRBJ2-4	CASSRPGQGANIQYF	TGTGCCAGCAGCAGGCCGGGACAGGGGGCCAACATTCAGTACTTC
TRBV6-1	-	many	TRBJ2-1	CASGVSRHEQFF	TGTGCCAGCGGTGTCTCCCGGCATGAGCAGTTCTTC
TRBV5-5	-	many	TRBJ2-5	CASSFFRDQETQYF	TGTGCCAGCAGCTTCTTCAGGGACCAAGAGACCCAGTACTTC
TRBV5-4	TRBD2	many	TRBJ2-3	CASSAPTSGILADTQYF	TGTGCCAGCAGCGCACCGACTAGCGGGATTCTGGCAGATACGCAGTATTTT
TRBV4-1	-	many	TRBJ1-5	CASSQQTGWNQPQHF	TGCGCCAGCAGCCAACAAACAGGGTGGAATCAGCCCCAGCATTTT
TRBV3-1	-	many	TRBJ2-1	CASSRGEAAYNEQFF	TGTGCCAGCAGCCGAGGGGAAGCGGCCTACAATGAGCAGTTCTTC
TRBV6-6	-	many	TRBJ1-2	CASSYGSGAYGYTF	TGTGCCAGCAGTTACGGCTCCGGGGCGTATGGCTACACCTTC
TRBV12-3/TRBV12-4	-	many	TRBJ1-5	CASSSEGGPQHF	TGTGCCAGCAGCTCAGAAGGGGGACCCCAGCATTTT
TRBV19	-	-	TRBJ2-7	CASSIVANLNEQYF	TGTGCCAGTAGTATAGTCGCGAACTTAAACGAGCAGTACTTC
TRBV7-2	-	many	TRBJ2-2	CASSRGGVNTGELFF	TGTGCCAGCAGCCGGGGTGGAGTAAACACCGGGGAGCTGTTTTTT
TRBV12-3/TRBV12-4	TRBD1	many	TRBJ1-2	CASSPGDSYGYTF	TGTGCCAGCAGTCCTGGGGACAGCTATGGCTACACCTTC
TRBV7-2	-	-	TRBJ2-6	CASSLRSGANVLTF	TGTGCCAGCAGCTTGAGGAGCGGGGCCAACGTCCTGACTTTC
TRBV2	-	many	TRBJ2-1	CASSERVYNEQFF	TGTGCCAGCAGTGAAAGAGTCTACAATGAGCAGTTCTTC
TRBV6-6	TRBD2	many	TRBJ2-7	CASSYSSGRARYEQYF	TGTGCCAGCAGTTACTCTAGCGGGAGGGCCAGGTACGAGCAGTACTTC
TRBV6-5	-	many	TRBJ1-1	CASSYSRDTEAFF	TGTGCCAGCAGTTACTCGAGGGACACTGAAGCTTTCTTT
TRBV29-1	TRBD1	many	TRBJ1-2	CSVTGDRGYTF	TGCAGCGTTACAGGGGATCGGGGCTACACCTTC
TRBV19	-	-	TRBJ1-5	CASSRDSGRQPQHF	TGTGCCAGTAGTCGGGACTCGGGACGTCAGCCCCAGCATTTT
TRBV20-1	-	-	TRBJ2-7	CSARGRSEQYF	TGCAGTGCTAGGGGCAGGTCCGAGCAGTACTTC
TRBV7-8	TRBD1	many	TRBJ1-6	CASSIRQGPNSPLHF	TGTGCCAGCAGCATCCGACAGGGACCGAATTCACCCCTCCACTTT
TRBV9	-	many	TRBJ2-1	CASSRAQRTLPGNEQFF	TGTGCCAGCAGCAGAGCGCAGCGGACCCTCCCGGGAAATGAGCAGTTCTTC
TRBV7-8	-	many	TRBJ1-3	CASSSWEQLGNTIYF	TGTGCCAGCAGTTCCTGGGAACAGCTAGGAAACACCATATATTTT
TRBV9	-	many	TRBJ1-6	CASSVAGRNNSPLHF	TGTGCCAGCAGCGTAGCGGGGCGGAATAATTCACCCCTCCACTTT
TRBV18	-	many	TRBJ2-7	CASSPVKTGSLGEQYF	TGTGCCAGCTCACCGGTGAAAACAGGGTCCCTGGGGGAGCAGTACTTC
TRBV5-8	TRBD1	many	TRBJ1-2	CASSPGQGNYGYTF	TGTGCCAGCAGCCCGGGACAGGGCAACTATGGCTACACCTTC
TRBV7-6	-	few	TRBJ1-4	CASSSYMEKLFF	TGTGCCAGCAGCTCATACATGGAAAAACTGTTTTTT
TRBV10-3	-	many	TRBJ2-5	CAISETPSKTQYF	TGTGCCATCAGTGAAACCCCCTCGAAGACCCAGTACTTC
TRBV6-2/TRBV6-3	-	many	TRBJ2-7	CATTRAAVSYEQYF	TGTGCCACAACCCGGGCCGCGGTCTCCTACGAGCAGTACTTC
TRBV20-1	TRBD1	many	TRBJ1-6	CSAKDREHSPLHF	TGCAGTGCTAAGGACAGGGAACATTCACCCCTCCACTTT
TRBV7-6	-	few	TRBJ2-1	CASSLTNYNEQFF	TGTGCCAGCAGCTTAACCAATTACAATGAGCAGTTCTTC
TRBV20-1	-	many	TRBJ1-1	CSAGTGLIGTEAFF	TGCAGTGCTGGAACAGGGTTGATAGGGACTGAAGCTTTCTTT
TRBV7-9	-	many	TRBJ2-7	CASSPTSAAYEQYF	TGTGCCAGCAGCCCCACGTCTGCCGCCTACGAGCAGTACTTC
TRBV6-1	TRBD1	many	TRBJ1-5	CASSEAVPRDSSNQPQHF	TGTGCCAGCAGTGAAGCGGTTCCCCGGGACAGTAGCAATCAGCCCCAGCATTTT
TRBV6-5	-	many	TRBJ2-7	CASSFLSRRAYEQYF	TGTGCCAGCAGCTTTCTGTCCAGGCGGGCCTACGAGCAGTACTTC
TRBV18	-	many	TRBJ2-7	CASSPLGRTDEQYF	TGTGCCAGCTCACCATTAGGGAGGACGGACGAGCAGTACTTC
TRBV2	TRBD1	many	TRBJ1-5	CATQPGLGSQGDQPQHF	TGTGCCACCCAACCGGGCTTGGGATCTCAGGGGGATCAGCCCCAGCATTTT
TRBV7-8	-	-	TRBJ2-1	CASSTIPGVYNEQFF	TGTGCCAGCAGCACCATACCAGGGGTCTACAATGAGCAGTTCTTC
TRBV4-1	TRBD2	-	TRBJ2-3	CASSQWGLAGGPSTDTQYF	TGCGCCAGCAGCCAATGGGGACTAGCGGGGGGGCCGAGCACAGATACGCAGTATTTT
TRBV7-2	-	-	TRBJ2-1	CASSSGTAWGSRNEQFF	TGTGCCAGCAGCTCCGGGACGGCTTGGGGTTCCCGCAATGAGCAGTTCTTC
TRBV7-8	-	few	TRBJ1-5	CASSRTSASNQPQHF	TGTGCCAGCAGCCGTACGTCGGCGAGCAATCAGCCCCAGCATTTT
TRBV27	-	many	TRBJ1-2	CASSSDAPDKNRYGYTF	TGTGCCAGCAGTTCCGATGCCCCCGACAAAAACCGCTATGGCTACACCTTC
TRBV6-1	-	many	TRBJ2-1	CASGGTTLAFSYNEQFF	TGTGCCAGCGGGGGAACCACACTAGCCTTTTCCTACAATGAGCAGTTCTTC
TRBV30	-	many	TRBJ1-3	CAWSPGNRGAGNTIYF	TGTGCCTGGAGTCCGGGGAATCGTGGCGCTGGAAACACCATATATTTT
TRBV14	-	large	TRBJ1-2	CASSPFGGYGYTF	TGTGCCAGCAGCCCATTTGGGGGGTATGGCTACACCTTC
TRBV20-1	-	many	TRBJ1-2	CSAPGDSAYTF	TGCAGTGCTCCGGGGGATTCTGCCTACACCTTC
TRBV20-1	TRBD2	many	TRBJ2-3	CSASRGEGRVTDTQYF	TGCAGTGCCTCCCGAGGGGAGGGAAGGGTGACAGATACGCAGTATTTT
TRBV5-4	TRBD1	many	TRBJ2-7	CASTYRDRDAYEQYF	TGTGCCAGCACTTACCGGGACAGGGATGCGTACGAGCAGTACTTC
TRBV7-9	TRBD1	many	TRBJ1-1	CASSPGTGHRRRDTEAFF	TGTGCCAGCAGCCCAGGGACAGGACACCGCAGGCGGGACACTGAAGCTTTCTTT
TRBV30	-	many	TRBJ1-5	CAWSRGIEPQHF	TGTGCCTGGAGCCGAGGGATTGAGCCCCAGCATTTT
TRBV27	-	many	TRBJ2-7	CASSSRRTTYEQYF	TGTGCCAGCAGTTCCCGTCGCACCACCTACGAGCAGTACTTC